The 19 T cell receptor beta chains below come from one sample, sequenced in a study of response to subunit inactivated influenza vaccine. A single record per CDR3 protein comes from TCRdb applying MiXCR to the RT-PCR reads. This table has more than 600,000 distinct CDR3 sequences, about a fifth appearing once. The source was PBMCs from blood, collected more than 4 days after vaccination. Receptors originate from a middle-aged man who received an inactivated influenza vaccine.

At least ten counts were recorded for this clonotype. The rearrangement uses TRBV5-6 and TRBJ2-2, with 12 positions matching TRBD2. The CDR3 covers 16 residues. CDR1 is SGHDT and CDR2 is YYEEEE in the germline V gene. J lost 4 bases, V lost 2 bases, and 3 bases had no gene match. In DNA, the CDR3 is TGTGCCAGCAGCTTCGGACTAGCGGGACTCACCGGGGAGCTGTTTTTT. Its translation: CASSFGLAGLTGELFF.

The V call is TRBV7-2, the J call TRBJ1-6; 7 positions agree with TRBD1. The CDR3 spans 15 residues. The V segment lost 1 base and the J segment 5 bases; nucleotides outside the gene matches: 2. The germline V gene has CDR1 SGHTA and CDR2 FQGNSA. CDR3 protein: CASSLGGQNNSPLHF. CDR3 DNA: TGTGCCAGCAGCTTAGGGGGACAGAATAATTCACCCCTCCACTTT.

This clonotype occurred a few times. DNA of the CDR3: TGCAGCGCCCCGACTAGCGGGGTCGGCACAGATACGCAGTATTTT. This sequence encodes CSAPTSGVGTDTQYF. The V call is TRBV29-1, the J call TRBJ2-3; 11 bases agree with TRBD2. Germline assignment: CDR1 SQVTM and CDR2 ANQGSEA. There are 15 residues in the CDR3. V lost 7 bases and J lost 1; bases outside the gene matches: 7.

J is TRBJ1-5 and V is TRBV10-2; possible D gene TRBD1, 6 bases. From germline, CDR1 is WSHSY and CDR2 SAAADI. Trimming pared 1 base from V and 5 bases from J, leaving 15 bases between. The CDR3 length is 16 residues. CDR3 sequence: CASSEWGTQGYQPQHF. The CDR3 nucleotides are TGCGCCAGCAGTGAGTGGGGGACACAGGGTTATCAGCCCCAGCATTTT.

CDR3 DNA: TGTGCCAGCAGCTCCGGACAGCGAATCTCCTACAATGAGCAGTTCTTC. It yields the protein CASSSGQRISYNEQFF. The gene calls are TRBV2 and TRBJ2-1, with D perhaps TRBD1 (6 bases). Trimming shortened V by 6 bases and J by 0 bases, and 15 bases separated the two germline ends. The CDR3 spans 16 residues. The germline V gene has CDR1 SNHLY and CDR2 FYNNEI.

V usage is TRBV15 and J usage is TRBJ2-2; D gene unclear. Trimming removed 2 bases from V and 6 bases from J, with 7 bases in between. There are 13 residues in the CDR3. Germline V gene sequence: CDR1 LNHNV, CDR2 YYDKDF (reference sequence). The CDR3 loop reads CATSRFNPGELFF. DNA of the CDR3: TGTGCCACCAGCAGATTCAACCCCGGGGAGCTGTTTTTT.

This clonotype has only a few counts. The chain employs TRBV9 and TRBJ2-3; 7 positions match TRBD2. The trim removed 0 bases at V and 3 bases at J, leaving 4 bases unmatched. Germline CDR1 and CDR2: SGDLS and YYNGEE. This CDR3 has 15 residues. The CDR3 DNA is TGTGCCAGCAGCGTAGATGGCGGGAGAACAGATACGCAGTATTTT. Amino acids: CASSVDGGRTDTQYF.

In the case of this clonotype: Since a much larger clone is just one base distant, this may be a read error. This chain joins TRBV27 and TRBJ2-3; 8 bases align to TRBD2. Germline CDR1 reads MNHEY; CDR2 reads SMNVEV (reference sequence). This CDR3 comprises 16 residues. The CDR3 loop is CSSSLLAAPGTDTQYF. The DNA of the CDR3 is TGTTCCAGCAGTTTACTAGCGGCCCCAGGCACAGATACGCAGTATTTT.

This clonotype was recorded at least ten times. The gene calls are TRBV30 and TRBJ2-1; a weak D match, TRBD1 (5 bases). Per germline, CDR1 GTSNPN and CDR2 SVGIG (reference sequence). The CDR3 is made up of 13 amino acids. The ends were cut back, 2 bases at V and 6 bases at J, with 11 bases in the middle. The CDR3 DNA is TGTGCCTGGAGTCCCGGACACACCAATGAGCAGTTCTTC. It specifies CAWSPGHTNEQFF.

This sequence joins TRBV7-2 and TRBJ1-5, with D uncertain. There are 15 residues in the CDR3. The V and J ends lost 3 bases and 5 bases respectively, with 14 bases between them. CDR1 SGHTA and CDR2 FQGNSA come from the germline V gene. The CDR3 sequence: CASSLLAGRDQPQHF. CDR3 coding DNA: TGTGCCAGCAGCTTGTTAGCGGGAAGAGATCAGCCCCAGCATTTT.

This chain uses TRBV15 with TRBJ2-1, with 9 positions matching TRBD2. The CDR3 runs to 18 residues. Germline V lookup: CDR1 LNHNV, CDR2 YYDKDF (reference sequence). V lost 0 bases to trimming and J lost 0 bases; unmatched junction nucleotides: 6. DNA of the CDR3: TGTGCCACCAGCAGAGATCAAGCGACTAGCGGCTCCTACAATGAGCAGTTCTTC. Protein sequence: CATSRDQATSGSYNEQFF.

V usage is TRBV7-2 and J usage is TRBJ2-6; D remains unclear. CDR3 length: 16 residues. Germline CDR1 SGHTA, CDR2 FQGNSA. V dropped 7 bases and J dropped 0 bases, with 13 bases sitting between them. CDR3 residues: CASILDGVSGANVLTF. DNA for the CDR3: TGTGCCAGCATCCTAGATGGGGTCTCTGGGGCCAACGTCCTGACTTTC.

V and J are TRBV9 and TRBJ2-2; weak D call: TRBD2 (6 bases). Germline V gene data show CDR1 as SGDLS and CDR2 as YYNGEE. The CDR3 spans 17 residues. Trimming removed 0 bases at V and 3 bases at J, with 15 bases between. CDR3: CASSVARGTPDTGELFF. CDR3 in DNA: TGTGCCAGCAGCGTAGCGCGCGGGACTCCTGACACCGGGGAGCTGTTTTTT.

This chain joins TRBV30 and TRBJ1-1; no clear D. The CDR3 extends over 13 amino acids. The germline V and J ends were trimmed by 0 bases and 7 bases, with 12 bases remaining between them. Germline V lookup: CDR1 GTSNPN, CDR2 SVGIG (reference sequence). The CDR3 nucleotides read TGTGCCTGGAGTGTCCCCGGACCTGATGAAGCTTTCTTT. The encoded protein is CAWSVPGPDEAFF.

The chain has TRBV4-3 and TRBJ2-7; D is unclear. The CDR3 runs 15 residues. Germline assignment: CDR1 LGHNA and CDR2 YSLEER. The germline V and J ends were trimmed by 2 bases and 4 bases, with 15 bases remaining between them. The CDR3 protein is CASSQNPLGTYEQYF. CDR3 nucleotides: TGCGCCAGCAGCCAAAATCCTCTAGGAACATACGAGCAGTACTTC.

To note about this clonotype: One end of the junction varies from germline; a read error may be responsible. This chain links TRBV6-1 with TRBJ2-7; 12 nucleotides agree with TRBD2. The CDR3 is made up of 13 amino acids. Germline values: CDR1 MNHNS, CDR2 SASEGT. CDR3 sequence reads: CASTELAGGVGGF. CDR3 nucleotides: TGTGCCAGCACCGAACTAGCGGGAGGTGTTGGTGGCTTC.

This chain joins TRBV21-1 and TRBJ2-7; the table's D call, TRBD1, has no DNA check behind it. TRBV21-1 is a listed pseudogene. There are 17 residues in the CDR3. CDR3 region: CASSEKKTGPSSYEQYF. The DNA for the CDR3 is TGTGCCAGCAGCGAAAAAAAGACAGGGCCTTCATCCTACGAGCAGTACTTC.

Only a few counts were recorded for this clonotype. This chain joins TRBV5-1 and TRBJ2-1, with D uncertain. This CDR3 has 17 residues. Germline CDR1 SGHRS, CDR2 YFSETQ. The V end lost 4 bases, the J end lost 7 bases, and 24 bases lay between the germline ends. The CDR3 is CASSPPPPIPALNEQFF. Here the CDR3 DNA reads TGCGCCAGCAGCCCGCCCCCTCCGATCCCCGCACTTAATGAGCAGTTCTTC.

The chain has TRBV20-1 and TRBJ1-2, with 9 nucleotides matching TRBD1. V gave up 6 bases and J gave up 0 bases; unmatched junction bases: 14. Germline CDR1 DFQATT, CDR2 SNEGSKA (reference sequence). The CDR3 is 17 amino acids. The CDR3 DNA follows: TGCAGTGCGTGGCAACCGGGACAGGGAAGGCCTAACTATGGCTACACCTTC. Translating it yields CSAWQPGQGRPNYGYTF.